The following is a T cell receptor beta chain sequence with its context. The antigen is undetermined. The record originates from a study of T cell responses to AZD1222 COVID-19 vaccine. Study-wide points: Targeting of unmutated variant regions was reportedly seen in nearly half of spike-specific TCRs. Repertoires were obtained only post-peak T cell response. CD4 TCRs linked to vaccination spanned spike, dominating at 160-218 and 743-854. It should be noted that donors were predominantly white British and more often female, and clonal diversity was possibly underestimated.

Here immunoSEQ multiplex PCR was the method, and the copy in TCRdb shows in-frame clones only, minus some. This sample has roughly 120,000 clones; over 85% occur once, and the top ten carry approximately 8.4%. The CDR3 extends over 11 amino acids. The germline V gene has CDR1 MNHEY and CDR2 SMNVEV (reference sequence). V lost 7 bases to trimming and J lost 5 bases, with 8 bases between them. This specimen consisted of peripheral blood, obtained on day 0 of AZD1222 vaccination. The origin of this receptor is an adult in good health. The chain has TRBV27 and TRBJ1-1, with a possible D match to TRBD1 (5 bases). Written as DNA, the CDR3 is TGTGCCAGCAAAGAGGGGACTGAAGCTTTCTTT. Translation gives CASKEGTEAFF.